This T cell receptor beta chain comes out of a study of cytomegalovirus exposure and HLA in healthy donors. The PCR had 60 Vbeta and 13 Jbeta primers. Method: immunoSEQ multiplex PCR; TCRdb's copy keeps in-frame clones and lacks some. The sample yields 250,000 or so clones, about 80% seen once. Study-level points and caveats: A previous analysis found most TCR beta V segments productive roughly 87% or roughly 30% of the time.

Concerning this clone: The antigen remains undetermined.

The V end lost 5 bases, the J end lost 3 bases, and 17 bases lay between the germline ends. This CDR3 spans 17 amino acids. Germline V gene sequence: CDR1 SGHTA, CDR2 FQGNSA. The sample comprised PBMCs. This chain links TRBV7-2 with TRBJ2-6; D might be TRBD1 (6 bases). The receptor's source is a woman aged 55-70 years in good health and CMV-seropositive. The CDR3 loop is CASSPGQGFSGANVLTF. DNA of the CDR3: TGTGCCAGCAGCCCCGGGCAGGGGTTCAGTGGGGCCAACGTCCTGACTTTC.